The next 25 T cell receptor beta chains were all read from a single sample in a study of OX40 agonist ivuxolimab in advanced cancers. TCRdb keeps only in-frame clones here, not all; method: immunoSEQ multiplex PCR. The sample has 60,000 to 100,000 clones; 87% are singletons. The source was CD4+ or CD8+ T cells sorted from blood, collected in a trial of the OX40 agonist ivuxolimab. All receptors derive from an adult with an advanced solid tumor such as melanoma, head and neck, liver or kidney cancer.

V and J are TRBV19 and TRBJ1-5; D call uncertain. The CDR3 consists of 15 residues. Germline assignment: CDR1 LNHDA and CDR2 SQIVND (reference sequence). Between the trimmed V and J ends, which lost 3 bases and 1 base, there was a span of 10 bases. The CDR3 region is CASSIQDVSNQPQHF. CDR3 sequence (DNA): TGTGCCAGTAGTATCCAGGACGTAAGCAATCAGCCCCAGCATTTT.

The table lists this clone with a few counts. CDR3 loop: CAWSGGTGGAGYTF. CDR3 sequence (DNA): TGTGCCTGGAGTGGAGGGACAGGGGGCGCAGGCTACACCTTC. The chain couples TRBV30 to TRBJ1-2; the match to TRBD1 covers 12 bases. The CDR3 runs 14 residues. With V trimmed by 1 base and J by 8 bases, 5 bases remained unmatched. Germline values: CDR1 GTSNPN, CDR2 SVGIG (reference sequence). Drawing the rest from reference TRBV30 and TRBJ1-2, the complete variable domain is SQTIHQWPATLVQPVGSPLSLECTVEGTSNPNLYWYRQAAGRGLQLLFYSVGIGQISSEVPQNLSASRPQDRQFILSSKKLLLSDSGFYLCAWSGGTGGAGYTFGSGTRLTVV.

The chain is built from TRBV9 and TRBJ2-7, with D unclear. V lost 4 bases and J lost 7, with 15 bases in between. The germline V gene has CDR1 SGDLS and CDR2 YYNGEE. This CDR3 contains 13 residues. The CDR3 bases are TGTGCCAGCAGCCCGGAAACCTCACAGGAGCAGTACTTC. It is translated as CASSPETSQEQYF.

V and J are TRBV6-6 and TRBJ2-7, with D unclear. This CDR3 has 11 amino acids. The V gene's germline CDR1 is MNHNY and CDR2 SVGAGI (reference sequence). The V end was cut by 5 bases, the J end by 5 bases, with 7 bases between. CDR3 sequence: CASSRTHEQYF. CDR3 DNA sequence: TGTGCCAGCAGTCGAACCCACGAGCAGTACTTC.

This chain links TRBV6-1 with TRBJ2-6; D is ambiguous. The V and J ends lost 1 base and 1 base respectively, with 8 bases between them. The germline gives CDR1 MNHNS, CDR2 SASEGT. CDR3 length: 16 residues. In nucleotides, the CDR3 is TGTGCCAGCAGTGAAGTTATAGGGTCTGGGGCCAACGTCCTGACTTTC. Protein product: CASSEVIGSGANVLTF.

The chain couples TRBV7-2 to TRBJ2-4; 7 bases are a match to TRBD2. V lost 5 bases, J lost 9 bases, and 13 bases stayed unmatched. This CDR3 is built from 15 residues. CDR1 and CDR2 from the germline V gene are SGHTA and FQGNSA. The CDR3: CASSLKRGPKSIQYF. The CDR3 region has the DNA TGTGCCAGCAGCCTTAAGCGGGGCCCTAAGAGCATTCAGTACTTC.

The gene calls are TRBV5-8 and TRBJ1-5; D might be TRBD1 (6 bases). This CDR3 contains 20 residues. V gave up 2 bases and J gave up 0 bases, with 24 bases separating them. Germline V gives CDR1 SGHTS, CDR2 YDEGEE. The CDR3 region has the DNA TGTGCCAGCAGCTTATATCCTCAAGGGGGAGGGATGTATAGCAATCAGCCCCAGCATTTT. Translating it yields CASSLYPQGGGMYSNQPQHF.

This clone was seen more than once but under ten times. The CDR3 DNA follows: TGTGCCAGCTCACCGCAAGGGGGGGCAGAGACCCAGTACTTC. Its translation: CASSPQGGAETQYF. V gene TRBV18 combines with J gene TRBJ2-5; D possibly corresponds to TRBD2 (7 bases). This CDR3 spans 14 amino acids. Germline CDR1 and CDR2: KGHSH and LQKENI. Trimming left V 3 bases short and J 4 bases short, with 12 bases between.

The chain has TRBV6-5 and TRBJ2-4, with 8 positions matching TRBD1. There are 12 residues in the CDR3. Trimming took 8 bases from V and 8 from J; bases not matched to a gene: 5. CDR1 MNHEY and CDR2 SVGAGI come from the germline V gene. The CDR3 region has the DNA TGTGCCAGCGGCAGGGGGCGAGACATTCAGTACTTC. This encodes CASGRGRDIQYF.

This chain joins TRBV18 and TRBJ2-7; 10 nucleotides align to TRBD1. The trim removed 4 bases at V and 9 bases at J, leaving 12 bases unmatched. CDR1 and CDR2 (germline): KGHSH, LQKENI. The length of the CDR3 is 15 residues. The CDR3 reads CASSRRGTGVEGQYF. The DNA of the CDR3 is TGTGCCAGCTCACGCCGCGGGACAGGGGTGGAGGGGCAGTACTTC.

V usage is TRBV7-3 and J usage is TRBJ2-7; TRBD2 is a possible D gene (5 bases). The V gene lost 0 bases and the J gene lost 9 bases, with 18 bases spanning the gap. Looked up from germline, CDR1 is SGHTA and CDR2 is FQGTGA. This CDR3 has 15 residues. CDR3 sequence (DNA): TGTGCCAGCAGCTTAACACACTCATCCTACGAGGGGCAGTACTTC. It encodes CASSLTHSSYEGQYF.

The J gene is TRBJ1-4, the V gene TRBV27, with a tentative D call TRBD1 (6 bases). The germline V gene has CDR1 MNHEY and CDR2 SMNVEV (reference sequence). Trimming stripped 6 bases from V and 3 bases from J, with 11 bases between. The CDR3 is 14 residues long. This chain's CDR3 is CASRMSGANEKLFF. CDR3 sequence (DNA): TGTGCCAGCAGGATGTCAGGGGCTAATGAAAAACTGTTTTTT.

This clone was seen more than once but under ten times. The chain uses TRBV4-1 and TRBJ1-4; 8 positions match TRBD1. Looked up from germline, CDR1 is MGHRA and CDR2 is YSYEKL. The CDR3 has 15 amino acids. V was pared by 0 bases and J by 8 bases, with 5 bases of the junction left unmatched. CDR3 nucleotides: TGCGCCAGCAGCCAAGATGGGACAGGAGGCGAAAAACTGTTTTTT. Protein: CASSQDGTGGEKLFF.

V gene TRBV15 combines with J gene TRBJ1-1, with a possible D match to TRBD1 (5 bases). Germline CDR1 is LNHNV and CDR2 is YYDKDF (reference sequence). This CDR3 region has 16 residues. Trimming cost V 3 bases and J 5 bases, with 19 bases left between them. The CDR3 sequence is CATSRARPGGRTEAFF. CDR3 nucleotide sequence: TGTGCCACCAGCAGGGCCCGCCCCGGGGGGAGGACTGAAGCTTTCTTT.

The chain recombines TRBV5-1 with TRBJ1-1; 7 bases are a match to TRBD1. The V gene's germline CDR1 is SGHRS and CDR2 YFSETQ. This CDR3 has 14 amino acids. Trimming removed 3 bases from V and 3 bases from J; junction bases left unmatched: 5. The CDR3: CASSSGQLDTEAFF. CDR3 bases: TGCGCCAGCAGCTCGGGACAGTTAGACACTGAAGCTTTCTTT.

V is TRBV7-2 and J is TRBJ2-3; D unresolved. Germline CDR1 SGHTA, CDR2 FQGNSA. The CDR3 length is 15 residues. The ends were cut back, 3 bases at V and 2 bases at J, with 12 bases in the middle. CDR3 sequence (DNA): TGTGCCAGCAGCTTTTTAGGGTCTGTCACAGATACGCAGTATTTT. Translation: CASSFLGSVTDTQYF.

Written as DNA, the CDR3 is TGTGCCAGTATGGTGACTAGCGGGGGGTCAAATGAGCAGTTCTTC. Translated, it gives CASMVTSGGSNEQFF. This chain uses TRBV19 with TRBJ2-1, with 13 positions matching TRBD2. In germline, CDR1 is LNHDA, CDR2 SQIVND (reference sequence). The CDR3 spans 15 residues. J lost 7 bases, V lost 7 bases, and 7 bases had no gene match.

The rearrangement joins TRBV2 to TRBJ1-5; D may be TRBD1 (5 bases). V was shortened by 5 bases and J by 2 bases, with 19 bases between the two germline ends. Germline V gene sequence: CDR1 SNHLY, CDR2 FYNNEI. The CDR3 consists of 17 residues. The CDR3 is CASSYPMGVDGNQPQHF. The CDR3 DNA reads as TGTGCCAGCAGTTACCCGATGGGGGTTGATGGCAATCAGCCCCAGCATTTT.

CDR3 bases: TGCAGCGTCCACCGGGACGGCGGGGCCTATGGCTACACCTTC. Translation: CSVHRDGGAYGYTF. V and J are TRBV29-1 and TRBJ1-2; perhaps TRBD1 as D (5 bases). This CDR3 spans 14 amino acids. V lost 6 bases to trimming and J lost 4 bases, with 18 bases between them. Germline-derived CDR1 and CDR2 are SQVTM and ANQGSEA.

V gene TRBV6-5 combines with J gene TRBJ1-1; D is undetermined. CDR3 length: 13 residues. V was pared by 6 bases and J by 0 bases, with 8 bases between. Per germline, CDR1 MNHEY and CDR2 SVGAGI. CDR3 protein: CASRSNMNTEAFF. The CDR3 coding sequence is TGTGCCAGCAGGTCAAATATGAACACTGAAGCTTTCTTT.

The chain is built from TRBV18 and TRBJ2-7, with D uncertain. The germline V and J ends were trimmed by 6 bases and 0 bases, with 9 bases remaining between them. The CDR3 extends over 13 amino acids. The germline gives CDR1 KGHSH, CDR2 LQKENI. The CDR3 DNA reads as TGTGCCAGCTCCGTGCAGAACTCCTACGAGCAGTACTTC. Its protein product is CASSVQNSYEQYF. Together with reference TRBV18 and TRBJ2-7, the CDR3 gives the full variable domain: NAGVMQNPRHLVRRRGQEARLRCSPMKGHSHVYWYRQLPEEGLKFMVYLQKENIIDESGMPKERFSAEFPKEGPSILRIQQVVRGDSAAYFCASSVQNSYEQYFGPGTRLTVT.

The rearrangement links TRBV12-5 to TRBJ1-2; D is possibly TRBD1 (6 bases). The V end lost 6 bases, the J end lost 8 bases, and 22 bases lay between the germline ends. From germline, CDR1 is LGHNT and CDR2 FRNRAP. The CDR3 covers 15 residues. The CDR3 reads CASGSSGTLQTGYTF. CDR3 bases: TGTGCTAGTGGCTCGTCCGGGACATTGCAAACGGGCTACACCTTC.

The rearrangement joins TRBV27 to TRBJ1-2, with 7 nucleotides matching TRBD1. This CDR3 is built from 15 residues. V was clipped by 10 bases and J by 5 bases; unmatched bases: 16. CDR1 MNHEY and CDR2 SMNVEV come from the germline V gene (reference sequence). As DNA, the CDR3 is TGTGCCACCATCGGGTCCCTACCGACAGGGTATGGCTACACCTTC. It specifies CATIGSLPTGYGYTF.

The chain carries TRBV18 and TRBJ2-2; D possibly corresponds to TRBD1 (6 bases). In germline, CDR1 is KGHSH, CDR2 LQKENI. V lost 5 bases, J lost 1 base, and 8 bases lay in between. CDR3 length: 14 residues. The CDR3 coding sequence is TGTGCCAGCTCAAAACAGGGGAACACCGGGGAGCTGTTTTTT. Its protein is CASSKQGNTGELFF.

V and J are TRBV4-2 and TRBJ1-1; TRBD1 might be the D (5 bases). Germline V gene lookup returns CDR1 LGHNA and CDR2 YNFKEQ. There are 16 residues in the CDR3. The V gene lost 0 bases and the J gene lost 0 bases, with 11 bases spanning the gap. The CDR3 DNA sequence: TGTGCCAGCAGCCAAGAGTACAGGCTGTTGAACACTGAAGCTTTCTTT. Translating it yields CASSQEYRLLNTEAFF.